A selection of T cell receptor beta chains follows, all from one sample in a study of T cells after yellow fever vaccination. TCRdb reanalysed the 5' RACE reads using MiXCR and keeps one entry per CDR3 protein. The sample shows about 400,000 distinct CDR3 sequences, 11% of them seen only once. The sample in question was PBMCs, obtained on the day of the first yellow fever vaccination. The receptors derive from a man between 18 and 35 years old who received the YFV17D yellow fever vaccine. Both conserved end residues are part of each CDR3. The D gene is left open where the match is weak. The listing skips clone size in some rows; elsewhere it reads once, few, many or a size class.

J gene,D gene,V gene,clone size,CDR3 protein,CDR3 DNA
TRBJ1-2,NA,TRBV12-3/TRBV12-4,NA,CASSFAEYGYTF,TGTGCCAGCAGTTTCGCGGAGTATGGCTACACCTTC
TRBJ2-3,NA,TRBV5-1,many,CASKRRGDADTQYF,TGCGCCAGCAAACGACGGGGAGACGCAGATACGCAGTATTTT
TRBJ2-7,NA,TRBV9,NA,CASSVGWGNEQYF,TGTGCCAGCAGCGTAGGATGGGGGAACGAGCAGTACTTC
TRBJ2-4,NA,TRBV6-2/TRBV6-3,NA,CASGRDSNADIQYF,TGTGCCAGCGGTAGGGACTCCAACGCAGACATTCAGTACTTC
TRBJ2-2,NA,TRBV4-1,many,CASSHPLGELFF,TGCGCCAGCAGCCACCCACTCGGGGAGCTGTTTTTT
TRBJ1-6,TRBD1,TRBV4-3,NA,CASSQPKYRGEYNSPLHF,TGCGCCAGCAGCCAACCAAAATACAGGGGAGAATATAATTCACCCCTCCACTTT
TRBJ2-5,NA,TRBV20-1,few,CSARDIQSVQETQYF,TGCAGTGCTAGAGATATCCAATCAGTACAAGAGACCCAGTACTTC
TRBJ2-2,TRBD2,TRBV5-1,few,CASILGGTTNTGELFF,TGCGCCAGCATCCTCGGGGGGACTACGAACACCGGGGAGCTGTTTTTT
TRBJ2-5,TRBD2,TRBV7-9,few,CASSEGLVVQTQYF,TGTGCCAGCAGCGAGGGACTAGTAGTTCAGACCCAGTACTTC
TRBJ1-1,NA,TRBV7-9,many,CASSFLMNTEAFF,TGTGCCAGCAGCTTCCTCATGAACACTGAAGCTTTCTTT
TRBJ2-3,NA,TRBV2,NA,CASLRQNTDTQYF,TGTGCCAGCCTGCGACAGAACACAGATACGCAGTATTTT